What follows is one T cell receptor (beta chain) and its context. The antigen is undetermined. The same CDR3 arises from other DNA sequences in this sample as well. This specimen comes from a study of shared clonotypes between healthy human individuals. Points from the study as a whole: Generation probabilities were higher for clonotypes shared across all four sorted-subset donors than for unshared ones. Measured sharing among donors was expected to vary with sequencing depth.

Sorted-subset replicate PCRs used 200 ng DNA, about 30,000 T cell genomes. TCRdb keeps only in-frame clones here, not all; method: immunoSEQ multiplex PCR. The sample records millions of clones, approximately 92% being singletons. The trim removed 1 base at V and 4 bases at J, leaving 3 bases unmatched. Germline CDR1 SGHTA, CDR2 FQGNSA. The CDR3 runs 15 residues. This sequence joins TRBV7-2 and TRBJ2-7, with 11 bases aligning to TRBD2. Sequenced: naive CD4+ T cells sorted from blood. Subset here: CD45RA+ positively selected. This clonotype was sampled from a man between 18 and 35 years old in good health. This chain's CDR3 is CASSLEGTSGYEQYF. The CDR3 DNA reads as TGTGCCAGCAGCTTAGAGGGGACTAGCGGATACGAGCAGTACTTC.